This paragraph covers one T cell receptor beta chain sequence. The data belong to a study of early T cells in non-severe SARS-CoV-2 infection. CDR3 size: 14 residues. CDR1 SQVTM and CDR2 ANQGSEA come from the germline V gene. V lost 6 bases to trimming and J lost 7 bases; unmatched junction nucleotides: 8. MiXCR, applied by TCRdb to the 5' RACE reads, yields one record per CDR3 protein. Of just under 60,000 distinct CDR3 sequences in the sample, about 8.9% were seen once. The sample comprised whole blood. The receptor was derived from an adult who was a healthcare worker with PCR-confirmed SARS-CoV-2 infection or an uninfected control (not recorded which). The chain combines TRBV29-1 with TRBJ2-2; 10 bases are a match to TRBD1. The CDR3 DNA reads TGCAGCGTCGCTGACAGGGGGCATATCGGGGAGCTGTTTTTT. Protein: CSVADRGHIGELFF.